A single sample is the source of the 18 T cell receptor beta chains below, sequenced in a study of blood T cell repertoires in COVID-19. This table comes from immunoSEQ multiplex PCR, and its TCRdb copy is limited to in-frame clones, with some not included. The sample consists of 350,000 to 400,000 clones, just over 90% of them appearing once. The sequenced sample was PBMCs or T cells enriched from blood (not recorded which). The receptors come from a woman between 35 and 50 years old who had been exposed to COVID-19.

This chain connects TRBV5-5 to TRBJ1-2; 8 nucleotides align to TRBD1. CDR3 length equals 14 residues. Trimming cost V 4 bases and J 8 bases; bases outside gene matches: 10. CDR1 is SGHKS, CDR2 YYEKEE, per germline (reference sequence). The DNA for the CDR3 is TGTGCCAGCAGCACAGAGGGACAGGTGGGGGGCTACACCTTC. Residues: CASSTEGQVGGYTF. Combining the CDR3 with reference TRBV5-5 and TRBJ1-2 gives the whole variable domain DAGVTQSPTHLIKTRGQQVTLRCSPISGHKSVSWYQQVLGQGPQFIFQYYEKEERGRGNFPDRFSARQFPNYSSELNVNALLLGDSALYLCASSTEGQVGGYTFGSGTRLTVV.

V is TRBV5-6 and J is TRBJ2-7; 7 bases are shared with TRBD1. This CDR3 spans 14 amino acids. The J segment lost 4 bases and the V segment lost 2 bases, leaving 6 bases of the junction unmatched. CDR1 is SGHDT, CDR2 YYEEEE, per germline. The chain's CDR3 is CASSLQGPLYEQYF. The CDR3 bases are TGTGCCAGCAGCTTACAGGGGCCCTTGTACGAGCAGTACTTC.

The chain couples TRBV14 to TRBJ1-6, with D possibly matching TRBD1 (6 bases). Trimming cost V 1 base and J 10 bases, with 17 bases left between them. From germline, CDR1 is SGHDN and CDR2 FVKESK. This CDR3 has 16 amino acids. This chain's CDR3 is CASSQGGGRGWSPLHF. The CDR3 DNA reads TGTGCCAGCAGCCAAGGGGGCGGCAGGGGATGGTCACCCCTCCACTTT.

This clone was counted once. The chain has TRBV19 and TRBJ2-6, with D perhaps TRBD2 (6 bases). Germline values: CDR1 LNHDA, CDR2 SQIVND (reference sequence). Trimming removed 7 bases at V and 0 bases at J, with 16 bases between. The CDR3 totals 17 residues. The CDR3 protein is CASNRRAAASGANVLTF. CDR3 DNA: TGTGCCAGTAATAGGAGGGCAGCCGCCTCTGGGGCCAACGTCCTGACTTTC.

The chain carries TRBV15 and TRBJ1-2, with 9 bases matching TRBD1. Germline V lookup: CDR1 LNHNV, CDR2 YYDKDF (reference sequence). J gave up 2 bases and V 1 base, and 5 bases lay outside the gene matches. CDR3 length: 16 amino acids. The CDR3 sequence: CATSRVGTGKNYGYTF. The CDR3 nucleotides read TGTGCCACCAGCAGAGTAGGGACAGGGAAAAACTATGGCTACACCTTC.

V gene TRBV2 combines with J gene TRBJ1-2, with TRBD1 matching 7 bases. The germline CDR1 and CDR2 sequences are SNHLY and FYNNEI. V was pared by 0 bases and J by 5 bases, with 6 bases of the junction left unmatched. This CDR3 spans 15 amino acids. The chain's CDR3 is CASSEARGGLYGYTF. In DNA, the CDR3 is TGTGCCAGCAGTGAAGCCCGAGGGGGCCTATATGGCTACACCTTC. Complete variable domain (other parts from reference TRBV2 and TRBJ1-2): EPEVTQTPSHQVTQMGQEVILRCVPISNHLYFYWYRQILGQKVEFLVSFYNNEISEKSEIFDDQFSVERPDGSNFTLKIRSTKLEDSAMYFCASSEARGGLYGYTFGSGTRLTVV.

V gene TRBV15 combines with J gene TRBJ1-1; D remains unclear. Trimming shortened V by 0 bases and J by 1 base, and 9 bases separated the two germline ends. The CDR3 totals 15 residues. The V gene's germline CDR1 is LNHNV and CDR2 YYDKDF (reference sequence). Here the CDR3 DNA reads TGTGCCACCAGCAGAGATTTTTCGGGGAACACTGAAGCTTTCTTT. The encoded protein is CATSRDFSGNTEAFF.

The chain employs TRBV6-5 and TRBJ1-5, with 8 bases matching TRBD1. CDR1 MNHEY and CDR2 SVGAGI come from the germline V gene. J gave up 3 bases and V 7 bases, and 5 bases lay outside the gene matches. The CDR3 covers 14 residues. This chain's CDR3 is CASIPTGVNQPQHF. In DNA form, the CDR3 reads TGTGCCAGCATTCCGACAGGGGTCAATCAGCCCCAGCATTTT.

CDR3 DNA: TGCAGCGTTGGGGGGGTTTCCTATGGCTACACCTTC. Amino acid sequence: CSVGGVSYGYTF. The V call is TRBV29-1, the J call TRBJ1-2, with D possibly being TRBD1 (5 bases). The V and J ends lost 4 bases and 4 bases respectively, with 10 bases between them. Looked up from germline, CDR1 is SQVTM and CDR2 is ANQGSEA. The CDR3 loop spans 12 amino acids.

This clone was detected only once. The chain has TRBV7-3 and TRBJ2-1, with D possibly TRBD2 on 5 matching bases. CDR1 is SGHTA, CDR2 FQGTGA, per germline. CDR3 length: 15 amino acids. V was pared by 5 bases and J by 0 bases, with 11 bases between. As DNA, the CDR3 is TGTGCCAGCAGCCCACTCGGGGTCTCCTACAATGAGCAGTTCTTC. It codes for CASSPLGVSYNEQFF. The full variable domain, in which reference TRBV7-3 and TRBJ2-1 provide the parts outside the CDR3, is GAGVSQTPSNKVTEKGKYVELRCDPISGHTALYWYRQSLGQGPEFLIYFQGTGAADDSGLPNDRFFAVRPEGSVSTLKIQRTERGDSAVYLCASSPLGVSYNEQFFGPGTRLTVL.

The chain combines TRBV7-8 with TRBJ2-3, with TRBD2 as a possible D gene (7 bases). V shed 1 base and J shed 6 bases, with 20 bases lying between them. This CDR3 comprises 17 residues. The germline V gene has CDR1 SGHVS and CDR2 FQNEAQ. CDR3 amino acids: CASSLVAGARLGDTQYF. DNA of the CDR3: TGTGCCAGCAGCTTAGTCGCGGGGGCCCGGTTAGGGGATACGCAGTATTTT. Based on the CDR3 plus reference TRBV7-8 and TRBJ2-3, the full variable domain is GAGVSQSPRYKVAKRGQDVALRCDPISGHVSLFWYQQALGQGPEFLTYFQNEAQLDKSGLPSDRFFAERPEGSVSTLKIQRTQQEDSAVYLCASSLVAGARLGDTQYFGPGTRLTVL.

This sequence joins TRBV5-6 and TRBJ1-1, with D maybe TRBD1 (5 bases). Germline CDR1 and CDR2: SGHDT and YYEEEE. The CDR3 is made up of 13 amino acids. The germline V and J ends were trimmed by 4 bases and 5 bases, with 12 bases remaining between them. DNA for the CDR3: TGTGCCAGCAGCGGGGCCCTGGGGACTGAAGCTTTCTTT. Translated, it gives CASSGALGTEAFF. The full variable domain, rest sourced from reference TRBV5-6 and TRBJ1-1, is DAGVTQSPTHLIKTRGQQVTLRCSPKSGHDTVSWYQQALGQGPQFIFQYYEEEERQRGNFPDRFSGHQFPNYSSELNVNALLLGDSALYLCASSGALGTEAFFGQGTRLTVV.

The rearrangement uses TRBV7-3 and TRBJ2-1, with 7 bases fitting TRBD2. With V trimmed by 3 bases and J by 7 bases, 9 bases remained unmatched. Per the germline V gene, CDR1 is SGHTA and CDR2 is FQGTGA. CDR3 length: 15 amino acids. CDR3 region: CASSFFAGAGNEQFF. CDR3 DNA sequence: TGTGCCAGCAGCTTTTTCGCGGGAGCCGGGAATGAGCAGTTCTTC.

The J gene is TRBJ1-4, the V gene TRBV6-5; the match to TRBD1 covers 8 bases. The germline V gene encodes CDR1 MNHEY and CDR2 SVGAGI. J was trimmed by 8 bases and V by 6 bases; bases with no gene match: 8. The CDR3 is 14 amino acids. CDR3 sequence reads: CASSQDRGQEKLFF. CDR3 DNA: TGTGCCAGCAGCCAAGACAGGGGTCAGGAAAAACTGTTTTTT.

The chain combines TRBV27 with TRBJ1-1; 11 bases line up with TRBD1. V lost 2 bases and J lost 5; bases outside the gene matches: 4. The germline gives CDR1 MNHEY, CDR2 SMNVEV (reference sequence). This CDR3 contains 15 residues. Written as DNA, the CDR3 is TGTGCCAGCAGTTTAAGGACAGGGGGCCGAACTGAAGCTTTCTTT. This codes for CASSLRTGGRTEAFF.

The chain links TRBV7-6 to TRBJ1-3; 7 bases fit TRBD1. Unmatched junction bases numbered 3, after V lost 5 bases and J lost 2 bases. From germline, CDR1 is SGHVS and CDR2 FNYEAQ. CDR3 length: 14 residues. CDR3 sequence reads: CASSQDRTGNTIYF. The DNA of the CDR3 is TGTGCCAGCAGCCAGGACAGGACTGGAAACACCATATATTTT.

The V and J genes are TRBV18 and TRBJ1-1, with 7 bases lining up with TRBD1. Germline values: CDR1 KGHSH, CDR2 LQKENI. V gave up 4 bases and J gave up 1 base; unmatched junction bases: 3. The CDR3 contains 14 residues. The chain's CDR3 is CASSRDRENTEAFF. The CDR3 DNA is TGTGCCAGCTCACGAGACAGGGAGAACACTGAAGCTTTCTTT. Drawing the rest from reference TRBV18 and TRBJ1-1, the complete variable domain is NAGVMQNPRHLVRRRGQEARLRCSPMKGHSHVYWYRQLPEEGLKFMVYLQKENIIDESGMPKERFSAEFPKEGPSILRIQQVVRGDSAAYFCASSRDRENTEAFFGQGTRLTVV.

J is TRBJ1-4 and V is TRBV2; 7 bases agree with TRBD1. CDR3 size: 16 residues. Looked up from germline, CDR1 is SNHLY and CDR2 is FYNNEI. Trimming took 6 bases from V and 3 from J; bases not matched to a gene: 10. CDR3 bases: TGTGCCAGCAGACACGACAGGGTAACAGCTAATGAAAAACTGTTTTTT. It encodes CASRHDRVTANEKLFF. Filled out from reference TRBV2 and TRBJ1-4, the complete variable domain reads EPEVTQTPSHQVTQMGQEVILRCVPISNHLYFYWYRQILGQKVEFLVSFYNNEISEKSEIFDDQFSVERPDGSNFTLKIRSTKLEDSAMYFCASRHDRVTANEKLFFGSGTQLSVL.